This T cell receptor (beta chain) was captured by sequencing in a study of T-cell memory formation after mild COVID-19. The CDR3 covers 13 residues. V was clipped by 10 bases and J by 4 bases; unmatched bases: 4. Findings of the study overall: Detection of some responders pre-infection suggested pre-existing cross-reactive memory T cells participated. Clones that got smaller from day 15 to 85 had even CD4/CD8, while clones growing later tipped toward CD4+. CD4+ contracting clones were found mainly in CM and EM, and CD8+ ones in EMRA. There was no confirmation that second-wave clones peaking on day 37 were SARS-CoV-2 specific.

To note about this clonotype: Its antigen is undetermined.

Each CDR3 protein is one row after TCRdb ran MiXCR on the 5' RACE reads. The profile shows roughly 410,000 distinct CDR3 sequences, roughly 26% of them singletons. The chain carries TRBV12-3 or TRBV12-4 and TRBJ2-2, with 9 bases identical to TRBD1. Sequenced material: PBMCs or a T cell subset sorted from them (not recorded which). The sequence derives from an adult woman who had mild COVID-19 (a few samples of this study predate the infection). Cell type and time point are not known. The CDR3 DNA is TGTGCCACCACAGGGGGCCTCACCGGGGAGCTGTTTTTT. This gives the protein CATTGGLTGELFF.